This entry concerns a single TCR beta chain. Its antigen is currently unknown. V gave up 4 bases and J gave up 2 bases; unmatched junction bases: 10. Germline loops: CDR1 SGHRS, CDR2 YFSETQ. CDR3 length: 16 amino acids. Researchers ran the PCR with 60 Vbeta and 13 Jbeta primers. Method: immunoSEQ multiplex PCR; TCRdb's copy keeps in-frame clones and lacks some. Found here are about 160,000 clones, about four fifths of them singletons; the top ten hold roughly 6.7%. These data come from a study of cytomegalovirus exposure and HLA in healthy donors. Study-wide results and limits: An assumption of roughly uniform sequencing depth across donors underlay the presence/absence analyses.

Healthy bone marrow donors supplied every sample. The V gene is TRBV5-1, the J gene TRBJ2-5; TRBD2 agrees at 8 bases. Sequencing input: PBMCs. This sequence was found in a man aged 45-60 years in good health and CMV-seropositive. The CDR3 here is CASSRTGGGSQETQYF. Written as DNA, the CDR3 is TGCGCCAGCAGCCGTACGGGGGGGGGCTCACAAGAGACCCAGTACTTC.